This T cell receptor (beta chain) was recovered during a study of blood T cell repertoires in COVID-19. Study overall: Sites in the United States, Italy and Spain provided acute and convalescent COVID-19 samples. T cells, B-cell-depleted T cells, or PBMCs supplied cDNA or gDNA.

Germline values: CDR1 SGHDT, CDR2 YYEEEE. The CDR3 consists of 12 residues. V gave up 5 bases and J gave up 10 bases, with 13 bases separating them. In the original workflow: From reference gene primer amplification, estimates of nucleated cell counts were derived. The repertoire was sequenced with immunoSEQ multiplex PCR; TCRdb's copy has only in-frame clones and lacks some. V and J calls and clone size follow that table, whereas D and trimming were derived from the DNA. The sample shows under 80,000 clones, around 83% of them seen only once. The clonotype comes from an older woman with acute or convalescent COVID-19. V and J are TRBV5-6 and TRBJ2-1; maybe TRBD1 (6 bases). The specimen was peripheral blood. CDR3 in DNA: TGTGCCAGCAGAGGACAGTCAAGGGAGCAGTTCTTC. Amino acids: CASRGQSREQFF. Full variable domain (rest looked up from reference TRBV5-6 and TRBJ2-1): DAGVTQSPTHLIKTRGQQVTLRCSPKSGHDTVSWYQQALGQGPQFIFQYYEEEERQRGNFPDRFSGHQFPNYSSELNVNALLLGDSALYLCASRGQSREQFFGPGTRLTVL.